The following is a T cell receptor (beta chain) sequence with its context. Its specific antigen is unknown. Base quality data are lacking; no much larger clone is found one base away. A single peripheral blood draw of around 100 mL on average was collected from each donor into heparinised tubes. Using a panel that included CD45RO, CCR7, CD25, CD127, CD95 and CD27, naive, central memory, regulatory and stem cell-like memory CD4+ T cells were sorted on a BD FACSAria II. A purity above 98% was achieved for all sorted populations. PBMCs were isolated right away by Lymphoprep density gradient centrifugation and were stained directly, without culture. To minimize batch effects, samples were stained and sorted in pairs, one healthy donor with one patient per experiment. These data originate in a study of beta chain features in type 1 diabetes (dated by TCRdb to 2017 to 2018). Turning to the overall study: No differences in mean age, gender distribution, total cell number or subset yield were found between patients and healthy donors. In the study, TCRB repertoires of sorted circulating CD4+ T cell subsets from recently diagnosed type 1 diabetes patients were compared with those of matched healthy donors. A total of 107,917,701 sorted cells were examined across all samples, and the number of cells per subset was strongly correlated with RNA yield. Whereas all 30 or so donors provided naive and central memory subsets, regulatory and stem cell-like memory subsets were isolated from just 8 patients and roughly eight healthy donors.

From a lookup of the germline V gene (reference sequence), CDR1 and CDR2 are SEHNR and FQNEAQ. Spanning cysteine to phenylalanine, the CDR3 consists of 17 amino acids. The only DNA kept is the CDR3, 51 bases in frame from the first base. Clipping removes 5 bases from V and 2 bases from J, with 7 as the unmatched junction base count. The entire amount of isolated RNA was reverse transcribed using the High Capacity cDNA Reverse Transcription Kit, so the sequenced TCRB transcripts were expressed ones. Naive, central memory and regulatory T cell samples underwent deep immunoSEQ sequencing, averaging about 3.57 million total reads per sample. Sorted cells were lysed in RLT buffer and RNA was extracted with DNase-treated RNeasy Micro or Mini kits, depending on cell number. Each cell subset was processed separately to prevent cross-contamination, with patient and healthy donor samples processed together. The immunoSEQ multiplex PCR was used to amplify TCRB sequences from cDNA, generating 87-bp fragments that spanned the CDR3 region. The amplicons were sequenced using the Illumina HiSeq platform. Regarding the original processing steps: Synthetic template baselines were used to correct PCR bias computationally, reads within Hamming distance 2 were collapsed, and singletons that could not be merged were discarded. Reads were aligned against IMGT to assign V, D and J genes, CDR3 length and insertions or deletions at six rearrangement sites. Within each subset, clonotype counts were normalized to sorted cell number, and only after that were true diversity and Gini coefficients computed with the tcR R package. Repertoire sharing was quantified using the overlap coefficient calculated on TCRB nucleotide sequences. Sourced from immuneACCESS, this table was stored by TCRdb with only in-frame sequences that have V and J called. A share of the clones is absent; for the studies checked, an unresolved V gene accounts for under half, and the remainder has no known explanation. From that table come the V and J calls and clone size; the DNA was used to work out D and trimming. Counted in this sample were around 320,000 clones; approximately 15% of them appeared once. The ten largest account for roughly 7% of the sample.

Study-wide conclusions, independent of this receptor: Naive, central memory and regulatory TCRB repertoires appeared more similar among patients than among healthy donors. Shorter templates might be favored by PCR, yet because patient and control samples were amplified and corrected together, any such skew would affect both groups equally. Because cDNA rather than genomic DNA was sequenced, highly expressing activated cells could have been over-represented, although no difference in activation and CD3 levels was found between groups. Only small numbers of individuals were included in the HLA sub-analyses, which left unresolved whether HLA type had any influence on TCRB rearrangement. In all four CD4+ subsets, TCRB CDR3 length was moderately but significantly shorter in type 1 diabetes patients. At VDJ recombination sites, type 1 diabetes patients had fewer insertions and more deleted nucleotides, which implies abnormalities in thymic rearrangement.

This clonotype was sampled from a man under 40 in good health. The specimen sequenced was central memory CD4+ T cells from blood. In this chain, TRBV7-9 is recombined with TRBJ2-5, and 14 junction bases match TRBD2. The base sequence is TGTGCCAGCAGCCTAACCGGGACTAGCGGGAGACAAGAGACCCAGTACTTC. Its protein product is CASSLTGTSGRQETQYF.